This entry lists 7 T cell receptor beta chains sequenced from one sample in a study of PD-1 blockade in classical Hodgkin lymphoma. Noted time point: cycle 4 day 1 (C4D1), after more than five weeks of nivolumab. Brentuximab vedotin exposure varied, and every patient relapsed after autologous stem cell transplantation. The method was immunoSEQ multiplex PCR; TCRdb's version includes in-frame clones alone and lacks a portion of them. Altogether fewer than 25,000 clones are present, less than 75% being singletons, with the ten largest covering less than 35%. The material sequenced was peripheral blood mononuclear cells (PBMCs), taken before the fourth cycle of nivolumab. These receptors originate from a human donor with classical Hodgkin lymphoma.

This clone has only a few counts. The chain combines TRBV2 with TRBJ1-2, with a possible D match to TRBD1 (5 bases). The CDR3 covers 11 residues. The germline gives CDR1 SNHLY, CDR2 FYNNEI. V shed 3 bases and J shed 9 bases, with 8 bases lying between them. The CDR3 protein is CASSEEGRYTF. The CDR3 DNA follows: TGTGCCAGCAGTGAGGAGGGGCGCTACACCTTC.

The rearrangement uses TRBV7-2 and TRBJ1-5; no clear D gene. Per germline, CDR1 SGHTA and CDR2 FQGNSA. This CDR3 is 13 amino acids long. Between the trimmed V and J ends, which lost 5 bases and 3 bases, there was a span of 8 bases. This chain's CDR3 is CASSPENNQPQHF. DNA of the CDR3: TGTGCCAGCAGCCCCGAGAACAATCAGCCCCAGCATTTT.

The chain combines TRBV5-4 with TRBJ1-2; no definite D call. This CDR3 comprises 11 residues. In germline, CDR1 is SGHNT, CDR2 YYREEE (reference sequence). Deletions cut 1 base from V and 8 bases from J, with 6 bases between. In DNA, the CDR3 is TGTGCCAGCAGCTTGTTGGGGGGCTACACCTTC. Translation: CASSLLGGYTF.

The CDR3 region is CASSRQGPRETQYF. The CDR3 DNA reads as TGTGCCAGTAGTCGGCAGGGACCAAGGGAGACCCAGTACTTC. V gene TRBV19 combines with J gene TRBJ2-5; possibly TRBD1 or TRBD2 for D (5 bases each). The V end lost 5 bases, the J end lost 5 bases, and 15 bases lay between the germline ends. The CDR3 has 14 residues. Germline values: CDR1 LNHDA, CDR2 SQIVND (reference sequence).

This chain uses TRBV9 with TRBJ2-7; TRBD1 might be the D (6 bases). This CDR3 is built from 15 residues. CDR1 is SGDLS and CDR2 is YYNGEE in the germline V gene. The V end lost 0 bases, the J end lost 3 bases, and 13 bases lay between the germline ends. CDR3 amino acids: CASSVGRQGLYEQYF. CDR3 bases: TGTGCCAGCAGCGTAGGTCGGCAGGGGCTCTACGAGCAGTACTTC.

This clone was recorded a few times. The V gene is TRBV6-6, the J gene TRBJ2-3; D is ambiguous. V lost 0 bases and J 0 bases, leaving 10 bases between the germline ends. The CDR3 consists of 16 residues. Germline CDR1 reads MNHNY; CDR2 reads SVGAGI (reference sequence). The CDR3 spells CASSYSARPSTDTQYF. CDR3 bases: TGTGCCAGCAGTTACTCGGCCAGGCCTAGCACAGATACGCAGTATTTT.

By share, this clone counts as large. The V call is TRBV5-4, the J call TRBJ1-2, with D hard to call. The germline V and J ends were trimmed by 2 bases and 2 bases, with 7 bases remaining between them. The CDR3 sequence is 13 residues long. Germline CDR1 is SGHNT and CDR2 is YYREEE (reference sequence). The CDR3 DNA reads as TGTGCCAGCAGCTTCATCGGAAACTATGGCTACACCTTC. It translates to CASSFIGNYGYTF.